This T cell receptor (beta chain) was sequenced during a study of blood T cells in healthy people across ages (dated by TCRdb to 2014 to 2015). Looking at the study overall: Template switching captured roughly one uniquely barcoded TCR beta cDNA molecule per two T cells in model experiments. Using deep sequencing normalized with unique cDNA molecular identifiers, the study measured how TCR beta repertoire diversity changes with age. Using the same blood draw, the study looked at two additional independent replicas of 1 million unique cDNA reads for two donors, one aged 18 to 29 and the other aged 80 or older. The donors were split into four age groups: young (average around 16 years), middle-aged (nearly 40), aged (approximately 60) and long-lived (under 90). Findings and caveats that apply to the study as a whole: The CMV infection status of donors was not known, potentially confounding age-related changes in expanded clonotypes. Conclusive comparison of naive and antigen-experienced compartments was prevented by the profiling of bulk unsorted PBMCs. As age increased, observed TCR beta diversity per million T cells dropped in a roughly linear way, and a significant reduction was already evident by age approximately 40. Total diversity estimates from one million sequenced T cells were considered lower bounds and underestimates. The long-lived group showed more naive CD4+ T cells, fewer expanded clones and increased TCR diversity than the aged group, suggesting age selection. Observed TCR beta diversity correlated strongly with the percentage of naive T cells measured by flow cytometry.

The library was produced with 5' RACE. The instrument given in TCRdb is Illumina HiSeq 2500. The second PCR ran for about 7 to 11 cycles and used a J-beta primer mix along with a sample-barcoded 5' primer. Each TCR beta cDNA molecule received a unique molecular identifier from a template-switch 5' adaptor carrying 12 random nucleotides. Each sample yielded at least 3 million CDR3-containing paired-end reads. All of the RNA was converted into first-strand cDNA using the Mint cDNA synthesis kit, with a TRBC-specific oligonucleotide serving as the primer. After uracil-DNA glycosylase treatment, a first 18-cycle PCR used universal primers M1SS and BC2_uni_R on all cDNA. The source study handled its data this way. Each sample was normalized by randomly selecting 1 million high-quality reads, each carrying a distinct molecular identifier. Instead of being binned into consensus sequences, reads with shared molecular identifiers were discarded. MiTCR, set to a Q25 quality threshold and the strictest error-elimination algorithm, was used for CDR3 identification, clonotype clustering and error correction. A nonparametric unseen species model with Euler transformation was used to estimate lower-bound total TCR beta diversity. TCRdb cleaned the public reads at Q25 with fastp, built clones with MiXCR and kept in-frame beta chains. Every CDR3 protein is listed once, alongside the most common genes and DNA of its rows. TCRdb's processing, not the authors', yielded these V and J calls. The sample has more than 900,000 distinct CDR3 sequences on record, under 35% of them singletons. The ten largest clones capture roughly 10% of the sample.

Systemically healthy Caucasian individuals from Russia, some 36 in total and aged about 6 to 95 years, were included as donors. Around 9.7 milliliters of peripheral blood were collected from each donor into EDTA-treated Vacutainer tubes. Ficoll-Paque density-gradient centrifugation was used to isolate PBMCs, with at least 6.5 million per sample. Trizol reagent was used to extract total RNA from the PBMCs, yielding at least 5 micrograms per sample. Naive CD45RAhigh/CD27high T cell percentages were measured by flow cytometry on a PBMC aliquot from every donor. V gives up 5 bases and J gives up 4 bases, and the segment between their germline ends measures 17 bases. The CDR3 numbers 14 residues from cysteine through phenylalanine. This entry keeps only the CDR3 DNA: 42 bases, framed from base 1. CDR1 SQVTM and CDR2 ANQGSEA were looked up in the germline V gene. On this clonotype itself: Its antigen is currently not known. Base qualities are missing; no much larger clone stands one base away.

The sample also formed part of further work on T cells of mothers and their children. The second study also describes: Donors were nine systemically healthy Caucasian individuals: three mothers and their six children. cDNA synthesis consumed the entire amount of extracted RNA, loaded at around 1.4 ug RNA in each 15 ul reaction. In the second PCR, the M1S primer introduced both the sample barcodes and 2-4 random nucleotides. Each mother yielded over 9.5 million TCR beta CDR3 reads and each child 2.5 million to 3 million reads. Thymic selection similarly shapes TCR recombination output in related and unrelated pairs, with minor effect from inherited differences. Normalized repertoire overlap in related mother-child pairs was always slightly higher than in unrelated mother-child pairs, but the difference was never significant. No persistent microchimeric T cell clones were found, with a detection sensitivity of approximately 94 clones per million clonotypes. Deep NGS was used in the study to compare the TCR beta repertoires of mothers and children and to look for features that separate related mother-child pairs from unrelated individuals. Mothers averaged about 40 +/- 4 years of age and children averaged about 10 +/- 4 years. After adapter ligation was performed with NEBNext reagents, the libraries were sequenced on an Illumina HiSeq 2000 with 100+100 nt paired-end reads. To prevent cross-contamination, the mother and child libraries were prepared a month apart and were sequenced in separate runs. Between roughly 500,000 and 2,000,000 distinct TCR beta clonotypes were identified per donor. Naive TCR beta clonotypes were estimated from low-frequency clonotypes matched to each donor's FACS-determined naive share, without sorting.

The chain is made from TRBV29-1 and TRBJ2-5; the D gene assignment is ambiguous. The specimen was blood. This receptor was identified in a woman in her thirties or forties in good health. In nucleotides, the sequence is TGCAGCGTTCTCGTTATTCCCGCAGCAGAGACCCAGTACTTC. The translation is CSVLVIPAAETQYF.